One T cell receptor (beta chain) is described in this entry. V lost 5 bases and J lost 7; bases outside the gene matches: 11. Germline-derived CDR1 and CDR2 are LGHNT and FRNRAP. The CDR3 sequence is 16 residues long. This sample is drawn from a study of blood T cell repertoires in COVID-19. About the study: The origin of the acute and convalescent COVID-19 samples was the United States, Italy and Spain.

As handled by the study authors: Researchers report that nucleated cell counts were estimated from reference gene primer amplification. Clones were read by immunoSEQ multiplex PCR, and TCRdb kept only the in-frame ones, dropping some. The D gene and trimming were derived from the DNA, and the V and J assignments and clone size from that table. The sample records around 20,000 clones, roughly nine tenths being singletons. Input material: peripheral blood. The sequence came from a human donor in a cohort sampled during active COVID-19. This sequence joins TRBV12-5 and TRBJ2-1, with 10 bases aligning to TRBD2. The CDR3 here is CASGPLSGRAGNEQFF. CDR3 DNA: TGTGCTAGTGGTCCCCTCAGCGGGAGGGCGGGGAATGAGCAGTTCTTC.